Listed here are 9 T cell receptor beta chains from one sample, sequenced in a study of blood T cell repertoires in COVID-19. The method was immunoSEQ multiplex PCR; TCRdb's version includes in-frame clones alone and lacks a portion of them. Of 200,000 to 250,000 clones in the sample, about nine tenths were seen once. The source material was PBMCs or T cells enriched from blood (not recorded which). These receptors came from a woman in her 30s with acute COVID-19.

This chain joins TRBV5-8 and TRBJ2-7; 7 bases fit TRBD1. Germline CDR1 is SGHTS and CDR2 is YDEGEE. V shed 7 bases, J shed 3 bases, and the junction held 7 bases outside the gene matches. The CDR3 has 13 residues. CDR3 sequence reads: CASWTGIFYEQYF. In DNA, the CDR3 is TGTGCCAGCTGGACAGGAATTTTCTACGAGCAGTACTTC.

This chain joins TRBV5-6 and TRBJ2-5; TRBD2 might be the D (6 bases). The CDR3 spans 14 residues. V lost 2 bases and J lost 5, with 13 bases in between. Per the germline V gene, CDR1 is SGHDT and CDR2 is YYEEEE. The CDR3 sequence is CASSFREPWETQYF. The CDR3 DNA sequence: TGTGCCAGCAGCTTCCGGGAGCCGTGGGAGACCCAGTACTTC.

The chain recombines TRBV6-5 with TRBJ1-4, with 8 bases matching TRBD1. Per germline, CDR1 MNHEY and CDR2 SVGAGI. The trim removed 0 bases at V and 6 bases at J, leaving 6 bases unmatched. The CDR3 runs to 16 residues. The CDR3: CASSYSRTGSDEKLFF. The CDR3 nucleotides are TGTGCCAGCAGTTACTCGCGGACAGGGTCGGATGAAAAACTGTTTTTT.

This rearrangement joins TRBV11-2 to TRBJ1-2; TRBD1 might be the D (6 bases). Per the germline V gene, CDR1 is SGHAT and CDR2 is FQNNGV. CDR3 length equals 15 residues. Trimming stripped 2 bases from V and 4 bases from J, with 14 bases between. CDR3 in amino acids: CASSLTSDRSYGYTF. CDR3 bases: TGTGCCAGCAGCTTAACGTCTGACAGGAGCTATGGCTACACCTTC.

The chain carries TRBV7-2 and TRBJ2-5, with 10 bases fitting TRBD2. Germline CDR1 is SGHTA and CDR2 is FQGNSA. The CDR3 totals 17 residues. Losses at the gene ends were 5 bases for V and 4 bases for J; bases not matched to a gene: 13. The CDR3 loop reads CASSPVGAGGPGETQYF. The CDR3 DNA sequence: TGTGCCAGCAGCCCGGTCGGAGCGGGGGGGCCAGGAGAGACCCAGTACTTC.

The rearrangement joins TRBV5-1 to TRBJ2-1; 7 bases are a match to TRBD1. From germline, CDR1 is SGHRS and CDR2 YFSETQ. This CDR3 spans 15 amino acids. Trimming cost V 4 bases and J 7 bases; bases outside gene matches: 11. The CDR3 region has the DNA TGCGCCAGCAGCCTGGCCAGGGGGTTTAGGAATGAGCAGTTCTTC. It translates to CASSLARGFRNEQFF.

This chain joins TRBV29-1 and TRBJ2-7; D is unresolved. Germline CDR1 is SQVTM and CDR2 is ANQGSEA. This CDR3 spans 13 amino acids. Trimming removed 7 bases from V and 1 base from J, with 14 bases in between. The CDR3 is CSADTVGSYEQYF. The CDR3 DNA reads TGCAGCGCCGACACGGTCGGTTCCTACGAGCAGTACTTC.

The chain links TRBV9 to TRBJ2-3; 14 nucleotides match TRBD2. The germline V gene encodes CDR1 SGDLS and CDR2 YYNGEE. With 6 bases clipped from V and 1 base from J, the junction kept 7 bases outside the gene matches. CDR3 length: 17 amino acids. The CDR3 DNA sequence: TGTGCCAGCAACCAACCGACTAGCGGGGGGGGCACAGATACGCAGTATTTT. This sequence encodes CASNQPTSGGGTDTQYF.

The chain carries TRBV7-2 and TRBJ2-7; TRBD1 matches 11 bases. With V trimmed by 3 bases and J by 4 bases, 8 bases remained unmatched. The CDR3 is made up of 16 amino acids. Looked up from germline, CDR1 is SGHTA and CDR2 is FQGNSA. The chain's CDR3 is CASSFRTGGERYEQYF. In DNA form, the CDR3 reads TGTGCCAGCAGCTTTCGGACAGGGGGCGAAAGGTACGAGCAGTACTTC.